The rows below give T cell receptor beta chains drawn from one sample of a study of blood T cells in healthy people across ages. TCRdb redid the calling of the 5' RACE reads with MiXCR, one entry per CDR3 protein. The sample lists fewer than 900,000 distinct CDR3 sequences, roughly 45% occurring once. Sequenced input: blood. The receptors here all came from a woman between 55 and 75 years old in good health. The conserved cysteine and the conserved F or W are not part of the CDR3 here.

.	TRBV6-2/TRBV6-3	ASSQGTVLLQETQF
TRBJ2-3	TRBV7-2	ASSLRLGYLTDTQY
TRBJ2-7	TRBV7-9	ASSLTGADYEQY
TRBJ2-1	TRBV4-2	ASSQDGGSRYNEQF
TRBJ1-5	TRBV4-3	ASSQERGLQPQH
TRBJ2-1	TRBV28	ASSPGLAGYELEQF
.	TRBV7-9	ASSETGDEQY
TRBJ1-1	TRBV5-6	ASSSDAGNTEAF
TRBJ2-3	TRBV24-1	ATSDWWAGGADTQY
TRBJ1-6	TRBV14	ASSDTGYNSPLH
TRBJ2-1	TRBV7-2	ASSFRTSVEQF
TRBJ2-5	TRBV20-1	SAHRAETQY
TRBJ1-4	TRBV5-1	ASSLRRDEKLF
TRBJ2-2	TRBV10-3	AIITSGRPNTGELF
TRBJ2-5	TRBV15	ATSRDKGQGEETQY
TRBJ2-7	TRBV25-1	ASSGSGTGAYEQY